Sequencing of this TCR beta chain was carried out in a study of cytomegalovirus exposure and HLA in healthy donors. Study results and caveats: Researchers catalogued roughly 150 TCR beta chains as cytomegalovirus-associated. In vitro checks showed that three CMV-associated chains really do target CMV antigens. Some public TCRs appeared in many individuals, while most sequences were rare.

There are 14 residues in the CDR3. In germline, CDR1 is MDHEN, CDR2 SYDVKM. V was shortened by 2 bases and J by 5 bases, with 12 bases between the two germline ends. For this clone: Its antigen is unidentified.

Vbeta (60) and Jbeta (13) primers were used in the PCR. How the authors handled the data: About 12 million of about 80 million unique TCR beta chains were shared, per a later count. The protocol was immunoSEQ multiplex PCR, while the TCRdb copy is restricted to in-frame clones and leaves out a portion. V, J and clone size are those of that table, while D and trimming were read from the DNA. Among 97,000 or so clones listed, approximately 70% were seen once. V is TRBV28 and J is TRBJ2-5; possible D gene TRBD1, 5 bases. This clonotype was obtained from a man in his fifties or sixties in good health and CMV-seronegative. Sequencing was done on a sample of PBMCs. The CDR3 sequence: CASSLRQISETQYF. In nucleotides, the CDR3 is TGTGCCAGCAGTTTACGACAGATATCGGAGACCCAGTACTTC.